The 23 T cell receptor beta chains presented below share a single source sample, sequenced in a study of blood T cell repertoires in COVID-19. Sequenced by immunoSEQ multiplex PCR; TCRdb stores in-frame clones only, minus some. In the table there are almost 400,000 clones, over 75% of which are singletons. The specimen was PBMCs or T cells enriched from blood (not recorded which). The receptor source for this set is a woman aged 25-40 years with acute COVID-19.

This clone was counted only a few times. The chain links TRBV10-1 to TRBJ1-2; D remains unclear. The CDR3 extends over 13 amino acids. In germline, CDR1 is WNHNN, CDR2 SYGVQD (reference sequence). V gave up 5 bases and J gave up 3 bases, with 10 bases separating them. The CDR3 spells CASSMNRHYGYTF. CDR3 sequence (DNA): TGCGCCAGCAGTATGAACAGACACTATGGCTACACCTTC.

The CDR3 sequence: CASSGGTPYEKLFF. In DNA, the CDR3 is TGCGCCAGCAGCGGGGGGACTCCTTATGAAAAACTGTTTTTT. V is TRBV5-1 and J is TRBJ1-4; possibly TRBD1 for D (5 bases). Germline-derived CDR1 and CDR2 are SGHRS and YFSETQ. V lost 4 bases and J lost 6, with 13 bases in between. CDR3 length: 14 residues.

V and J are TRBV2 and TRBJ2-5; TRBD1 matches at 7 bases. Germline CDR1 is SNHLY and CDR2 is FYNNEI. Trimming took 4 bases from V and 6 from J; bases not matched to a gene: 5. The CDR3 has 13 residues. CDR3 protein: CASSVDREKTQYF. The CDR3 DNA follows: TGTGCCAGCAGTGTCGACAGGGAGAAGACCCAGTACTTC.

The J gene is TRBJ1-2, the V gene TRBV30; possibly TRBD1 for D (5 bases). Germline values: CDR1 GTSNPN, CDR2 SVGIG (reference sequence). The CDR3 consists of 17 residues. V lost 0 bases and J 6 bases, leaving 23 bases between the germline ends. In nucleotides, the CDR3 is TGTGCCTGGAGTGTACGGTTCCAGGTGGGCGGGGACGATGGCTACACCTTC. It specifies CAWSVRFQVGGDDGYTF.

In the case of this clone: The junction departs from the called germline gene at one end, perhaps through a read error. This sequence joins TRBV7-9 and TRBJ2-5; 10 nucleotides agree with TRBD2. The V gene's germline CDR1 is SEHNR and CDR2 FQNEAQ (reference sequence). The CDR3 is 17 residues long. The CDR3 coding sequence is TGTGCCAGCACCTTAGGAGGTAGCGGGGGGACGGTAGAGACCCAGTACTTC. Translating it yields CASTLGGSGGTVETQYF.

J is TRBJ2-7 and V is TRBV18, with TRBD1 identical over 9 bases. The length of the CDR3 is 15 residues. Trimming at V came to 5 bases and at J to 2 bases, leaving 7 bases not matched to a gene. The germline V gene encodes CDR1 KGHSH and CDR2 LQKENI. The CDR3 sequence is CASSSGQGRTYEQYF. Here the CDR3 DNA reads TGTGCCAGCTCATCCGGACAGGGGCGAACCTACGAGCAGTACTTC.

The chain employs TRBV30 and TRBJ1-1; TRBD1 is a possible D gene (5 bases). Germline-derived CDR1 and CDR2 are GTSNPN and SVGIG (reference sequence). The length of the CDR3 is 15 residues. With 0 bases removed from V and 2 bases from J, the gap between germline ends came to 13 bases. The CDR3: CAWSVGGDPNTEAFF. For the CDR3, the DNA is TGTGCCTGGAGTGTGGGAGGGGACCCTAACACTGAAGCTTTCTTT.

As DNA, the CDR3 is TGTGCCAGCTCACCGTCGCGGGGGGATTACAATGAGCAGTTCTTC. Amino acid sequence: CASSPSRGDYNEQFF. V usage is TRBV18 and J usage is TRBJ2-1; 8 bases align to TRBD2. Germline lookup yields CDR1 KGHSH and CDR2 LQKENI. The CDR3 contains 15 residues. Trimming removed 3 bases from V and 4 bases from J; junction bases left unmatched: 5.

The CDR3 sequence is CAISDELSSTDTQYF. The CDR3 DNA sequence: TGTGCCATCAGTGATGAGCTATCTAGCACAGATACGCAGTATTTT. The chain recombines TRBV10-3 with TRBJ2-3; D remains ambiguous. With 3 bases removed from V and 0 bases from J, the gap between germline ends came to 10 bases. This CDR3 has 15 amino acids. The germline V gene encodes CDR1 ENHRY and CDR2 SYGVKD.

The chain recombines TRBV5-8 with TRBJ1-6, with unresolved D. Germline V gives CDR1 SGHTS, CDR2 YDEGEE. The CDR3 is made up of 17 amino acids. Trimming removed 4 bases at V and 2 bases at J, with 16 bases between. The CDR3 here is CASSLGWADPYNSPLHF. In nucleotides, the CDR3 is TGTGCCAGCAGCCTTGGGTGGGCCGATCCCTATAATTCACCCCTCCACTTT.

This clone was seen a single time. The CDR3 here is CASSSRDSALVNYGYTF. The DNA of the CDR3 is TGTGCCAGCAGCTCCCGGGACAGCGCCTTGGTAAACTATGGCTACACCTTC. The chain combines TRBV7-9 with TRBJ1-2, with TRBD1 identical over 7 bases. Germline V lookup: CDR1 SEHNR, CDR2 FQNEAQ (reference sequence). This CDR3 is 17 amino acids long. V lost 4 bases and J lost 2; bases outside the gene matches: 13.

The rearrangement joins TRBV27 to TRBJ2-5; weak D call: TRBD2 (5 bases). In germline, CDR1 is MNHEY, CDR2 SMNVEV (reference sequence). This CDR3 comprises 13 residues. The V end was cut by 3 bases, the J end by 2 bases, with 7 bases between. The CDR3 sequence: CASSFGLQETQYF. As DNA, the CDR3 is TGTGCCAGCAGTTTTGGACTTCAAGAGACCCAGTACTTC.

The chain couples TRBV5-1 to TRBJ2-2; D not resolved. There are 14 residues in the CDR3. V was cut by 1 base and J by 10 bases, with 14 bases left in between. CDR1 and CDR2 from the germline V gene are SGHRS and YFSETQ. CDR3 bases: TGCGCCAGCAGCTTGAAGTACGGGTCGGAGGAGCTGTTTTTT. Its protein product is CASSLKYGSEELFF.

This clone was counted a few times. The chain combines TRBV4-1 with TRBJ1-4; D is perhaps TRBD1 (6 bases). Looked up from germline, CDR1 is MGHRA and CDR2 is YSYEKL. Trimming stripped 5 bases from V and 6 bases from J, with 16 bases between. The CDR3 totals 15 residues. CDR3 protein: CASSTLGGRDEKLFF. The CDR3 region has the DNA TGCGCCAGCAGCACCCTCGGGGGGCGCGATGAAAAACTGTTTTTT.

The chain employs TRBV7-9 and TRBJ2-7; 10 bases agree with TRBD1. The CDR3 is made up of 15 amino acids. V was clipped by 1 base and J by 1 base; unmatched bases: 1. Looked up from germline, CDR1 is SEHNR and CDR2 is FQNEAQ (reference sequence). The CDR3 reads CASSLGDRGSYEQYF. The CDR3 nucleotides read TGTGCCAGCAGCTTAGGGGACAGGGGATCCTACGAGCAGTACTTC. The complete variable domain, with remaining parts taken from reference TRBV7-9 and TRBJ2-7, reads DTGVSQNPRHKITKRGQNVTFRCDPISEHNRLYWYRQTLGQGPEFLTYFQNEAQLEKSRLLSDRFSAERPKGSFSTLEIQRTEQGDSAMYLCASSLGDRGSYEQYFGPGTRLTVT.

The V gene is TRBV24-1, the J gene TRBJ2-7; D might be TRBD1 (5 bases). CDR3 size: 12 residues. From germline, CDR1 is KGHDR and CDR2 SFDVKD. Trimming cost V 4 bases and J 4 bases, with 7 bases left between them. The chain's CDR3 is CATSDRAYEQYF. In nucleotides, the CDR3 is TGTGCCACCAGTGACAGGGCTTACGAGCAGTACTTC.

The J gene is TRBJ2-3, the V gene TRBV7-8, with TRBD1 matching 9 bases. V shed 1 base, J shed 1 base, and the junction held 6 bases outside the gene matches. This CDR3 is 17 amino acids long. Germline values: CDR1 SGHVS, CDR2 FQNEAQ. CDR3 sequence (DNA): TGTGCCAGCAGCTTAGAAAGGACAGGGGTAGGCACAGATACGCAGTATTTT. Its translation is CASSLERTGVGTDTQYF.

The chain joins TRBV24-1 to TRBJ2-5; perhaps TRBD1 as D (6 bases). V lost 2 bases and J lost 2, with 14 bases in between. The germline V gene has CDR1 KGHDR and CDR2 SFDVKD. CDR3 length equals 16 residues. The CDR3 nucleotides are TGTGCCACCAGTGATTCGCCCGGGACAAGACAAGAGACCCAGTACTTC. Its protein is CATSDSPGTRQETQYF.

J is TRBJ1-6 and V is TRBV11-2; 11 bases fit TRBD1. The J segment lost 5 bases and the V segment lost 5 bases, leaving 8 bases of the junction unmatched. This CDR3 region has 17 residues. Germline V CDR1 and CDR2: SGHAT, FQNNGV. The DNA for the CDR3 is TGTGCCAGCAGCGCACGGCCGGGACAGGGGGATAATTCACCCCTCCACTTT. This encodes CASSARPGQGDNSPLHF.

The V and J genes are TRBV24-1 and TRBJ1-6; the D gene is possibly TRBD1 (5 bases). Trimming left V 3 bases short and J 10 bases short, with 9 bases between. CDR3 size: 13 residues. Germline-derived CDR1 and CDR2 are KGHDR and SFDVKD. CDR3 in amino acids: CATSDRGSSPLHF. CDR3 DNA sequence: TGTGCCACCAGTGATCGGGGGTCCTCACCCCTCCACTTT.

The chain recombines TRBV5-4 with TRBJ1-2; TRBD1 matches 9 bases. Germline CDR1 is SGHNT and CDR2 is YYREEE (reference sequence). CDR3 length equals 15 residues. V was pared by 2 bases and J by 3 bases, with 5 bases of the junction left unmatched. The CDR3 DNA follows: TGTGCCAGCAGCTTCGGGACAGGGCTCGACTATGGCTACACCTTC. It yields the protein CASSFGTGLDYGYTF.

The chain is built from TRBV2 and TRBJ2-7; D uncertain. Germline lookup yields CDR1 SNHLY and CDR2 FYNNEI. The CDR3 spans 11 residues. V lost 5 bases and J 6 bases, leaving 8 bases between the germline ends. The CDR3 protein is CASSQYREQYF. CDR3 sequence (DNA): TGTGCCAGCAGTCAGTACCGCGAGCAGTACTTC.

The sample holds a few counts of this clone. V gene TRBV3-1 (or the pseudogene TRBV3-2) combines with J gene TRBJ1-6, with D perhaps TRBD1 (6 bases). The germline V gene encodes CDR1 LGHDT and CDR2 YNNKEL (reference sequence). Trimming left V 2 bases short and J 3 bases short, with 11 bases between. The CDR3 sequence is 16 residues long. The CDR3 coding sequence is TGTGCCAGCAGCCAACGTCGGACAGTCTATAATTCACCCCTCCACTTT. The encoded protein is CASSQRRTVYNSPLHF.